This T cell receptor (beta chain) came from a study of T-cell reconstitution after alpha-beta-depleted transplantation in children. Library preparation (for TCRbeta) was performed with unique molecular identifiers. One entry per CDR3 protein results from TCRdb running MiXCR on the PCR reads. Counted here are around 700,000 distinct CDR3 sequences, roughly 14% occurring once; the ten biggest clones make up 0.79%. The study's findings and limits: Alpha-beta T cells about two months after transplant reportedly derived from several hundred expanded graft clones.

This clonotype was observed a handful of times. What it binds is not known. Sequences were derived from PBMCs, sampled before TCRalphabeta/CD19-depleted stem cell transplant. The clonotype comes from a girl aged 2-10 years with congenital amegakaryocytic thrombocytopenia, due to receive a stem cell transplant.

The CDR3 region has the DNA TGTGCCAGCTCTTTTAGCGGGCCCTACAATGAGCAGTTCTTC. This sequence encodes CASSFSGPYNEQFF. This chain joins TRBV18 and TRBJ2-1; 7 positions match TRBD2. V trimming: 6 bases; J trimming: 2 bases; junction bases outside the gene matches: 4. CDR3 length equals 14 residues. CDR1 is KGHSH, CDR2 LQKENI, per germline.